The following is a T cell receptor (beta chain) sequence with its context. Its antigen is unknown. In terms of origin and age, donors were healthy Caucasian individuals from Russia aged about 6 to 100. The authors isolated at least 6 million PBMCs per sample. PCR was performed a second time for roughly 7 to 12 cycles using a sample-barcoded 5' primer and a J-beta primer mix. From each sample, at least 3 million paired-end reads containing CDR3 were obtained. TCRdb analysed the 5' RACE reads with MiXCR anew, one entry per CDR3 protein. The sample has some 1.4 million distinct CDR3 sequences, roughly 40% seen once. This specimen belongs to a study of blood T cells in healthy people across ages. Overall study findings and caveats: Possibly, changes in expanded clonotypes were confounded because donor CMV status was unknown.

Between the trimmed V and J ends, which lost 4 bases and 5 bases, there was a span of 8 bases. The CDR3 loop spans 12 amino acids. Source material: blood. The receptor was derived from a woman aged 18-30 years in good health. This chain connects TRBV12-3 or TRBV12-4 to TRBJ1-2; D gene ambiguous. CDR3 bases: TGTGCCAGCAGTTACAAGGTTTATGGCTACACCTTC. This encodes CASSYKVYGYTF.